Each of the 20 T cell receptor beta chains below was sequenced from the same sample in a study of technical replicates of blood from several donors. Measured with immunoSEQ multiplex PCR; TCRdb has only the in-frame clones, and not every one. The sample lists 100,000 or so clones; 96% were seen once. Sequencing was performed on T cells isolated from PBMCs. These receptor sequences come from a human donor in good health.

The rearrangement links TRBV5-6 to TRBJ2-7, with 8 bases lining up with TRBD2. With V trimmed by 2 bases and J by 0 bases, 4 bases remained unmatched. The CDR3 is made up of 15 amino acids. Germline V gene data show CDR1 as SGHDT and CDR2 as YYEEEE. CDR3 nucleotides: TGTGCCAGCAGCTTTCTCGGGGGGGCCTCCTACGAGCAGTACTTC. Translated, it gives CASSFLGGASYEQYF.

V gene TRBV5-1 combines with J gene TRBJ2-7, with a weak D call TRBD1 (5 bases). This CDR3 spans 14 amino acids. Trimming took off 4 bases at V and 2 bases at J, with 13 bases between the two ends. Germline assignment: CDR1 SGHRS and CDR2 YFSETQ. CDR3 sequence: CASSPVDTTYEQYF. CDR3 DNA sequence: TGCGCCAGCAGCCCGGTGGACACGACCTACGAGCAGTACTTC.

V gene TRBV6-5 combines with J gene TRBJ2-1; the match to TRBD2 covers 7 bases. Per the germline V gene, CDR1 is MNHEY and CDR2 is SVGAGI. Germline trimming cut 6 bases from V and 3 bases from J; bases unmatched to any gene: 8. The CDR3 covers 15 residues. In DNA form, the CDR3 reads TGTGCCAGCAGAAGAGGGGACTACGGCTACAATGAGCAGTTCTTC. Protein: CASRRGDYGYNEQFF.

The chain recombines TRBV30 with TRBJ1-1; TRBD1 is a possible D gene (6 bases). Trimming took off 0 bases at V and 0 bases at J, with 17 bases between the two ends. The CDR3 loop spans 17 amino acids. Germline assignment: CDR1 GTSNPN and CDR2 SVGIG (reference sequence). This CDR3 is CAWSVLIRAGVNTEAFF. The CDR3 nucleotides read TGTGCCTGGAGTGTACTGATTAGGGCAGGGGTGAACACTGAAGCTTTCTTT. Full variable domain (missing parts from reference TRBV30 and TRBJ1-1): SQTIHQWPATLVQPVGSPLSLECTVEGTSNPNLYWYRQAAGRGLQLLFYSVGIGQISSEVPQNLSASRPQDRQFILSSKKLLLSDSGFYLCAWSVLIRAGVNTEAFFGQGTRLTVV.

This clone appeared once. The V and J genes are TRBV28 and TRBJ1-2, with D uncertain. The germline V gene encodes CDR1 MDHEN and CDR2 SYDVKM. V was pared by 4 bases and J by 2 bases, with 14 bases between. This CDR3 region has 15 residues. The CDR3 DNA reads TGTGCCAGCAGTTCCGCTCAAGCGCTGAACTATGGCTACACCTTC. Amino acids: CASSSAQALNYGYTF.

CDR3 amino acids: CASTQGVLYEQYF. In DNA, the CDR3 is TGTGCCAGCACCCAGGGGGTCCTCTACGAGCAGTACTTC. The chain couples TRBV7-9 to TRBJ2-7, with 7 bases matching TRBD1. The germline V gene has CDR1 SEHNR and CDR2 FQNEAQ (reference sequence). Unmatched junction bases numbered 6, after V lost 7 bases and J lost 3 bases. This CDR3 spans 13 amino acids.

V usage is TRBV5-4 and J usage is TRBJ2-2, with 11 bases identical to TRBD2. The germline V gene has CDR1 SGHNT and CDR2 YYREEE (reference sequence). The CDR3 totals 16 residues. V was clipped by 4 bases and J by 3 bases; unmatched bases: 5. The CDR3 DNA is TGTGCCAGCAGCCCACTAGCGGGGGCCTACACCGGGGAGCTGTTTTTT. Translating gives CASSPLAGAYTGELFF.

The chain uses TRBV7-9 and TRBJ1-3; 8 nucleotides line up with TRBD1. CDR1 is SEHNR and CDR2 is FQNEAQ in the germline V gene (reference sequence). V gave up 3 bases and J gave up 2 bases; unmatched junction bases: 9. CDR3 length: 17 residues. The CDR3 spells CASSLSLGQATGNTIYF. Here the CDR3 DNA reads TGTGCCAGCAGCTTGTCACTGGGACAGGCAACTGGAAACACCATATATTTT. Full variable domain (remainder filled in from reference TRBV7-9 and TRBJ1-3): DTGVSQNPRHKITKRGQNVTFRCDPISEHNRLYWYRQTLGQGPEFLTYFQNEAQLEKSRLLSDRFSAERPKGSFSTLEIQRTEQGDSAMYLCASSLSLGQATGNTIYFGEGSWLTVV.

The rearrangement links TRBV6-5 to TRBJ1-2; TRBD1 is a possible D gene (6 bases). V lost 4 bases and J 0 bases, leaving 12 bases between the germline ends. Germline V CDR1 and CDR2: MNHEY, SVGAGI. This CDR3 has 15 residues. The CDR3 protein is CASSLTTGTNYGYTF. In nucleotides, the CDR3 is TGTGCCAGCAGTTTGACGACAGGAACTAACTATGGCTACACCTTC.

The V and J genes are TRBV29-1 and TRBJ2-1; TRBD1 agrees at 9 bases. J gave up 4 bases and V 1 base, and 11 bases lay outside the gene matches. This CDR3 has 17 amino acids. The germline V gene has CDR1 SQVTM and CDR2 ANQGSEA. CDR3 bases: TGCAGCGTTGAAGGCGGGACAGGGTTCCCTGTTTACAATGAGCAGTTCTTC. Amino acid sequence: CSVEGGTGFPVYNEQFF.

V and J are TRBV7-9 and TRBJ2-1; 9 bases agree with TRBD1. With V trimmed by 5 bases and J by 7 bases, 12 bases remained unmatched. The CDR3 sequence is 16 residues long. CDR1 and CDR2 from the germline V gene are SEHNR and FQNEAQ (reference sequence). Written as DNA, the CDR3 is TGTGCCAGCAGCCCCTTACAGGGGGCTCTTAAGAATGAGCAGTTCTTC. Protein sequence: CASSPLQGALKNEQFF.

The rearrangement joins TRBV9 to TRBJ2-1, with D tentatively TRBD2 (6 bases). V gave up 4 bases and J gave up 3 bases, with 20 bases separating them. The length of the CDR3 is 17 residues. Germline CDR1 SGDLS, CDR2 YYNGEE. The CDR3 nucleotides are TGTGCCAGCAGCCCCGCGGGTTTGGCGGGGAACTACAATGAGCAGTTCTTC. Protein sequence: CASSPAGLAGNYNEQFF.

V and J are TRBV10-1 and TRBJ1-1, with a weak D call TRBD1 (5 bases). This CDR3 is 14 amino acids long. The germline V gene encodes CDR1 WNHNN and CDR2 SYGVQD (reference sequence). V shed 0 bases and J shed 5 bases, with 10 bases lying between them. The CDR3 DNA follows: TGCGCCAGCAGTGAGTCGGGGCCCAATACTGAAGCTTTCTTT. Protein sequence: CASSESGPNTEAFF.

V is TRBV4-1 and J is TRBJ2-1, with D maybe TRBD2 (6 bases). Germline V gene lookup returns CDR1 MGHRA and CDR2 YSYEKL. With 1 base removed from V and 9 bases from J, the gap between germline ends came to 13 bases. The CDR3 consists of 14 residues. In DNA, the CDR3 is TGCGCCAGCAGCCAAGGAGATGGGGGGAGTGAGCAGTTCTTC. Its translation is CASSQGDGGSEQFF.

The chain links TRBV5-1 to TRBJ2-5, with D possibly being TRBD1 (5 bases). Trimming removed 0 bases at V and 3 bases at J, with 6 bases between. Germline lookup yields CDR1 SGHRS and CDR2 YFSETQ. The CDR3 has 13 amino acids. The CDR3 DNA reads TGCGCCAGCAGCTTGGGCAGGGAAGAGACCCAGTACTTC. It yields the protein CASSLGREETQYF.

The chain has TRBV11-2 and TRBJ2-3; 9 bases match TRBD2. Trimming took 5 bases from V and 3 from J; bases not matched to a gene: 9. Germline CDR1 and CDR2: SGHAT and FQNNGV. The CDR3 totals 16 residues. The CDR3 sequence: CASSQGLAMYTDTQYF. In DNA form, the CDR3 reads TGTGCCAGCAGCCAGGGACTAGCAATGTATACAGATACGCAGTATTTT.

This chain connects TRBV10-3 to TRBJ1-2, with D possibly TRBD1 on 6 matching bases. The germline gives CDR1 ENHRY, CDR2 SYGVKD. The germline V and J ends were trimmed by 0 bases and 0 bases, with 17 bases remaining between them. CDR3 length: 18 amino acids. CDR3 nucleotide sequence: TGTGCCATCAGTGAGTCCCGGGGGGCTAAACCGGCTAACTATGGCTACACCTTC. Residues: CAISESRGAKPANYGYTF.

The DNA for the CDR3 is TGCGCCAGCAGCGCTGGCTTTACAGGAAGGGGTGGCTACACCTTC. This gives the protein CASSAGFTGRGGYTF. The chain links TRBV5-1 to TRBJ1-2; the D gene is possibly TRBD1 (5 bases). V shed 4 bases and J shed 7 bases, with 20 bases lying between them. The germline V gene encodes CDR1 SGHRS and CDR2 YFSETQ. The CDR3 covers 15 residues.

V usage is TRBV10-1 and J usage is TRBJ2-1; D possibly corresponds to TRBD2 (6 bases). V lost 6 bases and J lost 5, with 14 bases in between. The germline gives CDR1 WNHNN, CDR2 SYGVQD (reference sequence). The CDR3 length is 14 residues. The CDR3 here is CASSGGTPDNEQFF. CDR3 bases: TGCGCCAGCAGCGGCGGGACTCCCGACAATGAGCAGTTCTTC.

This clone was picked up one time. The V gene is TRBV5-4, the J gene TRBJ1-1; 8 nucleotides agree with TRBD1. CDR3 length equals 16 residues. The germline gives CDR1 SGHNT, CDR2 YYREEE (reference sequence). The trim removed 4 bases at V and 7 bases at J, leaving 15 bases unmatched. Here the CDR3 reads CASSTNDRGWKFEAFF. CDR3 DNA: TGTGCCAGCAGCACTAACGACAGGGGATGGAAATTTGAAGCTTTCTTT.